This T cell receptor beta chain comes out of a study of OX40 agonist ivuxolimab in advanced cancers. Whole-study context: With ivuxolimab, an agonistic anti-OX40 (CD134) antibody, patients were treated. The diagnoses of dose-escalation patients were hepatocellular carcinoma, melanoma, renal cell or head and neck cancer. It was permissible to have had prior anti-PD-1, anti-PD-L1 or anti-CTLA-4 therapy, and about 40% had some.

Regarding the study as a whole: In the 0.1-3.0 mg/kg groups, partial responders showed among the lowest expansion.

This clone was observed a single time. Its antigen remains unknown. The sample carries other DNA sequences with the same CDR3. Repertoires were generated with immunoSEQ multiplex PCR, while TCRdb's copy carries only in-frame clones and drops some. The sample holds tens of thousands of clones, around 84% seen once. The sample was CD4+ or CD8+ T cells sorted from blood, taken in a trial of the OX40 agonist ivuxolimab. The TCR sequence derives from an adult with an advanced solid tumor such as melanoma, head and neck, liver or kidney cancer.

The CDR3 region has the DNA TGTGCCAGCAGCTTAGGAGGGGCCTCTGGAAACACCATATATTTT. It specifies CASSLGGASGNTIYF. V gene TRBV7-2 combines with J gene TRBJ1-3, with a tentative D call TRBD1 (5 bases). The V and J ends lost 1 base and 0 bases respectively, with 7 bases between them. The germline CDR1 and CDR2 sequences are SGHTA and FQGNSA. CDR3 size: 15 residues. Full variable domain (missing parts from reference TRBV7-2 and TRBJ1-3): GAGVSQSPSNKVTEKGKDVELRCDPISGHTALYWYRQSLGQGLEFLIYFQGNSAPDKSGLPSDRFSAERTGGSVSTLTIQRTQQEDSAVYLCASSLGGASGNTIYFGEGSWLTVV.